The source of this T cell receptor (beta chain) is a study of blood T cell repertoires in COVID-19. Study details: Donors in the United States, Italy and Spain gave samples during acute or convalescent COVID-19. Sources were T cells, B-cell-depleted T cells, or PBMCs; the material itself was cDNA or gDNA.

Trimming at V came to 4 bases and at J to 1 base, leaving 4 bases not matched to a gene. The CDR3 length is 15 residues. CDR1 and CDR2 (germline): SEHNR, FQNEAQ (reference sequence). As handled by the study authors: Amplified reference gene primers provided the basis for estimating nucleated cell counts. Measured with immunoSEQ multiplex PCR; TCRdb has only the in-frame clones, and not every one. The V and J calls and clone size are taken from that table; D and trimming were inferred from the DNA. This table holds around 260,000 clones, about 89% found once. The sequenced sample was peripheral blood. The origin of this receptor is a woman in her thirties with COVID-19, enrolled during active disease. The chain is built from TRBV7-9 and TRBJ2-1; 7 bases fit TRBD1. The CDR3 nucleotides are TGTGCCAGCAGCTCTGGGGACAGATCCTACAATGAGCAGTTCTTC. Protein: CASSSGDRSYNEQFF. The complete variable domain, with remaining parts taken from reference TRBV7-9 and TRBJ2-1, reads DTGVSQNPRHKITKRGQNVTFRCDPISEHNRLYWYRQTLGQGPEFLTYFQNEAQLEKSRLLSDRFSAERPKGSFSTLEIQRTEQGDSAMYLCASSSGDRSYNEQFFGPGTRLTVL.